This T cell receptor beta chain is from a study of blood T cell repertoires in COVID-19. The table came from immunoSEQ multiplex PCR; TCRdb's copy has only in-frame clones and leaves some out. The sample lists roughly 180,000 clones; approximately 85% were seen once. In germline, CDR1 is KGHSH, CDR2 LQKENI. Losses at the gene ends were 4 bases for V and 7 bases for J; bases not matched to a gene: 11. This CDR3 is built from 16 residues. The sample consisted of peripheral blood. The receptor was derived from a woman between 55 and 75 years old with acute or convalescent COVID-19. The chain has TRBV18 and TRBJ1-5, with 9 positions matching TRBD1. CDR3 nucleotide sequence: TGTGCCAGCTCACTTGCCGGGACAGGGAACGGGCAGCCCCAGCATTTT. It yields the protein CASSLAGTGNGQPQHF.